Following are 6 T cell receptor beta chains from one sample sequenced in a study of blood T cell repertoires in COVID-19. Repertoires were generated with immunoSEQ multiplex PCR, while TCRdb's copy carries only in-frame clones and drops some. The sample shows about 99,000 clones, 75% to 90% of them seen only once. Sequencing was performed on peripheral blood. These receptors came from a human donor in a cohort sampled during active or convalescent COVID-19.

The V and J genes are TRBV30 and TRBJ1-4; no clear D gene. This CDR3 contains 11 residues. Between the trimmed V and J ends, which lost 0 bases and 10 bases, there was a span of 6 bases. The V gene's germline CDR1 is GTSNPN and CDR2 SVGIG (reference sequence). The CDR3 DNA reads as TGTGCCTGGAGTGTACTCGGAAAACTGTTTTTT. Its protein product is CAWSVLGKLFF.

The chain is built from TRBV11-3 and TRBJ1-2; D perhaps matches TRBD1 (6 bases). The CDR3 consists of 13 residues. Germline CDR1 SGHNT, CDR2 YENEEA. The V end was cut by 4 bases, the J end by 11 bases, with 17 bases between. The CDR3 is CASSSNRVGVYTF. In DNA form, the CDR3 reads TGTGCCAGCAGCTCAAACAGGGTCGGTGTATACACCTTC.

This chain uses TRBV24-1 with TRBJ1-1; perhaps TRBD1 as D (5 bases). Germline CDR1 is KGHDR and CDR2 is SFDVKD. V was clipped by 8 bases and J by 0 bases, with 9 bases between them. The CDR3 runs to 13 residues. The DNA of the CDR3 is TGTGCCACCAAAGACAGAATGAACACTGAAGCTTTCTTT. This encodes CATKDRMNTEAFF.

The gene calls are TRBV2 and TRBJ2-2; 8 bases are a match to TRBD2. Germline CDR1 and CDR2: SNHLY and FYNNEI. CDR3 length: 16 residues. V dropped 2 bases and J dropped 6; count of bases not matched to a gene: 8. The CDR3 reads CASSERKLAVPGELFF. In DNA, the CDR3 is TGTGCCAGCAGTGAAAGAAAACTAGCGGTTCCCGGGGAGCTGTTTTTT.

The chain uses TRBV19 and TRBJ1-1, with a weak D call TRBD1 (5 bases). Trimming left V 10 bases short and J 3 bases short, with 12 bases between. The CDR3 sequence is 12 residues long. Germline V CDR1 and CDR2: LNHDA, SQIVND (reference sequence). The CDR3 nucleotides read TGTGCCACAAAAGACAGACACACTGAAGCTTTCTTT. This encodes CATKDRHTEAFF.

The chain carries TRBV9 and TRBJ2-5; TRBD1 matches at 8 bases. The junction had 12 bases not matched to a gene; V was cut back by 4 bases and J by 1 base. Per germline, CDR1 SGDLS and CDR2 YYNGEE. The CDR3 sequence is 17 residues long. The CDR3 protein is CASSLRTGHAFQETQYF. As DNA, the CDR3 is TGTGCCAGCAGCCTCCGGACAGGGCATGCTTTCCAAGAGACCCAGTACTTC.